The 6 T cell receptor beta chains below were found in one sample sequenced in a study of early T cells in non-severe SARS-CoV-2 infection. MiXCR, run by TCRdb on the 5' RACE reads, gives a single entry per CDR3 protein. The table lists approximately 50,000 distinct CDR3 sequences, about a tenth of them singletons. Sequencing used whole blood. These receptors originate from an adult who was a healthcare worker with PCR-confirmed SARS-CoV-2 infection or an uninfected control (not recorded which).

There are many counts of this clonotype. The CDR3 loop is CASSGADRSNEQFF. The CDR3, as DNA: TGTGCCAGCAGCGGCGCGGACAGGTCAAATGAGCAGTTCTTC. The chain carries TRBV2 and TRBJ2-1, with TRBD1 matching over 7 bases. Germline V gene data show CDR1 as SNHLY and CDR2 as FYNNEI. V shed 6 bases and J 7 bases; nucleotides not matched to a gene: 9. This CDR3 comprises 14 residues.

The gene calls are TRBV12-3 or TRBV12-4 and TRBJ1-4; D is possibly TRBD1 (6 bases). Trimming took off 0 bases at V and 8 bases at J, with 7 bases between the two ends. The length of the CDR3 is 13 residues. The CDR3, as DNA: TGTGCCAGCAGTTTAGCCGGGACAGAAAAACTGTTTTTT. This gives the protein CASSLAGTEKLFF.

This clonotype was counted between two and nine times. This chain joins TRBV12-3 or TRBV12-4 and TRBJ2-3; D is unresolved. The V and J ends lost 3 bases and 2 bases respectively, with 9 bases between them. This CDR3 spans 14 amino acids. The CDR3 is CASSFSRYTDTQYF. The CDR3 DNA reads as TGTGCCAGCAGTTTCTCCAGATACACAGATACGCAGTATTTT.

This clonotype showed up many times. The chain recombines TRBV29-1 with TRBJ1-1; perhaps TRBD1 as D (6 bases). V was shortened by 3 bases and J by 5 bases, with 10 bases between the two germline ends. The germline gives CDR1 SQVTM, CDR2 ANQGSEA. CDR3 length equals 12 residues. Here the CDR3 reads CSVDRGGTEAFF. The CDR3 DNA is TGCAGCGTTGACAGAGGGGGGACTGAAGCTTTCTTT.

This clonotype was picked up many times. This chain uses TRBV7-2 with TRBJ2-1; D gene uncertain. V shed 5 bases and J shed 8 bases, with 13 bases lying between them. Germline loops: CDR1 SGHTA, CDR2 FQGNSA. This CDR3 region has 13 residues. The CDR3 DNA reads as TGTGCCAGCAGCGCGACATGGGCGGATGAGCAGTTCTTC. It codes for CASSATWADEQFF.

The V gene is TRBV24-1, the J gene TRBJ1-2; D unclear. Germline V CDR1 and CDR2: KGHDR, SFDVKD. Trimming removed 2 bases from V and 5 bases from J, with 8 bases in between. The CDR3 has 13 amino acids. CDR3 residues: CATSDYDTYGYTF. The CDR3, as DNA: TGTGCCACCAGTGATTACGACACTTATGGCTACACCTTC.